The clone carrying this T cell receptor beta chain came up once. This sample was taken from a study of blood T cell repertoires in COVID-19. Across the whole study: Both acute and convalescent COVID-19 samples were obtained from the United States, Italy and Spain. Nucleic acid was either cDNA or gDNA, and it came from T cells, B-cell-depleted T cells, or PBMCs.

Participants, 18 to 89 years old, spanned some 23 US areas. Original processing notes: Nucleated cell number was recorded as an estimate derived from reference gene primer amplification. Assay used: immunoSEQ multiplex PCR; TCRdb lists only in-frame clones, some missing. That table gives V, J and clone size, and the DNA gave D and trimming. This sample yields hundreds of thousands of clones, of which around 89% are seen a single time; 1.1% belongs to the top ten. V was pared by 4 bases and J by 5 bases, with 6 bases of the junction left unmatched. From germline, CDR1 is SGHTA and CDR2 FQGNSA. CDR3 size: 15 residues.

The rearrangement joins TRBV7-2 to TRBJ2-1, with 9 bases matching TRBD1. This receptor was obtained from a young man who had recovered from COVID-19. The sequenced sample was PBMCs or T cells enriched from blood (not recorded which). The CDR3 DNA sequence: TGTGCCAGCAGCTCGACAGGGGGGGACCACAATGAGCAGTTCTTC. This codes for CASSSTGGDHNEQFF. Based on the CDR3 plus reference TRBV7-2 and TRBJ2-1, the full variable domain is GAGVSQSPSNKVTEKGKDVELRCDPISGHTALYWYRQSLGQGLEFLIYFQGNSAPDKSGLPSDRFSAERTGGSVSTLTIQRTQQEDSAVYLCASSSTGGDHNEQFFGPGTRLTVL.